A selection of T cell receptor beta chains follows, all from one sample in a study of blood T cell repertoires in COVID-19. Data came from immunoSEQ multiplex PCR; TCRdb stores just in-frame clones and leaves some out. The sample yields around 400,000 clones, 85% to 90% seen once. Material: PBMCs or T cells enriched from blood (not recorded which). Receptors originate from a woman in her twenties or thirties who had recovered from COVID-19. Both conserved end residues are part of each CDR3. Each record gives: D gene, clone size, V gene, J gene, CDR3 DNA, CDR3 protein. D genes are given only for firm matches. Clone size is shown for a subset of rows, as once, few, many or a class of expanded clone.

-	-	TRBV30	TRBJ1-1	TGTGCCTGGGGCGACGGCAGGATGAACACTGAAGCTTTCTTT	CAWGDGRMNTEAFF
TRBD1	-	TRBV3-1/TRBV3-2	TRBJ1-1	TGTGCCAGCAGCCAAGATCTTCAGGGGGCTGGCACTGAAGCTTTCTTT	CASSQDLQGAGTEAFF
-	-	TRBV3-1/TRBV3-2	TRBJ2-7	TGTGCCAGCAGCCGCCAGGCGCTCCCTACCTACGAGCAGTACTTC	CASSRQALPTYEQYF
TRBD1	-	TRBV28	TRBJ1-1	TGTGCCAGCAGTCCCAGGGACAGGAACACTGAAGCTTTCTTT	CASSPRDRNTEAFF
TRBD1	-	TRBV6-5	TRBJ1-2	TGTGCCAGCAGCCGACAGGGAACCCCTAACTATGGCTACACCTTC	CASSRQGTPNYGYTF
-	-	TRBV7-9	TRBJ1-5	TGTGCCAGCAGCTTAGGCGGGGTGGCTCAGCCCCAGCATTTT	CASSLGGVAQPQHF
TRBD1	-	TRBV2	TRBJ2-3	TGTGCCAGCAGAGGTCTGGACAGGGGTCGTTGGACAGATACGCAGTATTTT	CASRGLDRGRWTDTQYF
TRBD2	-	TRBV19	TRBJ2-7	TGTGCCAGTAGTATCAAGCGGGGTGCACCTTACGAGCAGTACTTC	CASSIKRGAPYEQYF
-	few	TRBV24-1	TRBJ1-2	TGTGCCACCAGTGCCATGCGCCGGGACTATGGCTACACCTTC	CATSAMRRDYGYTF
TRBD2	-	TRBV18	TRBJ2-1	TGTGCCAGCTCACGGACTAGCGGGAGAGGAGATGAGCAGTTCTTC	CASSRTSGRGDEQFF
TRBD1	-	TRBV11-2	TRBJ2-7	TGTGCCAGCAGCTTCCCTCAGGGGGGACAGGGTGGGTTTGAGCAGTACTTC	CASSFPQGGQGGFEQYF
TRBD2	-	TRBV19	TRBJ2-1	TGTGCCAGCGCCCCCGGGACTAGCAGTCGCAATGAGCAGTTCTTC	CASAPGTSSRNEQFF
-	-	TRBV27	TRBJ2-7	TGTGCCAGCAGAACCCGGGAGCAGAGAGCCTACGAGCAGTACTTC	CASRTREQRAYEQYF
TRBD1	-	TRBV9	TRBJ1-2	TGTGCCAGCAGCCCAAACTCCGGGGCCCAGGGGGATGGCTACACCTTC	CASSPNSGAQGDGYTF
-	-	TRBV7-9	TRBJ2-7	TGTGCCAGCAGCTCAGCCGGGAGAGGGTCCTACGAGCAGTACTTC	CASSSAGRGSYEQYF
-	-	TRBV6-5	TRBJ2-7	TGTGCCAGCAGACCCGACAGTTATCTCTACGAGCAGTACTTC	CASRPDSYLYEQYF
TRBD1	-	TRBV30	TRBJ2-3	TGTGCCTGGAGCGACAGGGCGGATACGCAGTATTTT	CAWSDRADTQYF
-	few	TRBV19	TRBJ2-7	TGTGCCAGTAGTACCGGAGAGCATTCCTACGAGCAGTACTTC	CASSTGEHSYEQYF
-	-	TRBV30	TRBJ1-5	TGTGCCTGGAGTGTAGGTTCGGGAAGCAATCAGCCCCAGCATTTT	CAWSVGSGSNQPQHF
TRBD2	-	TRBV2	TRBJ2-1	TGTGCCAGCAGTGAAAGCGGGAGGTCGTACAATGAGCAGTTCTTC	CASSESGRSYNEQFF
-	-	TRBV27	TRBJ2-2	TGTGCCAGCAGACCAGGACACTCCGGGGAGCTGTTTTTT	CASRPGHSGELFF
TRBD1	-	TRBV6-5	TRBJ1-2	TGTGCCAGCAGATTAGGGACAGGGGGGTGGAATGGCTACACCTTC	CASRLGTGGWNGYTF
TRBD2	once	TRBV24-1	TRBJ2-2	TGTGCCACCAGTGATCCTCTCCCGGGGGGGGCGAACACCGGGGAGCTGTTTTTT	CATSDPLPGGANTGELFF
-	-	TRBV12-3/TRBV12-4	TRBJ1-3	TGTGCCAGCAGTTTAATTGCTTTTGCAGAACAATATTTT	CASSLIAFAEQYF
-	-	TRBV30	TRBJ1-2	TGTGCCTGGAGTACCCCCTGGCTGGCCGCTGGCTATGGCTACACCTTC	CAWSTPWLAAGYGYTF
TRBD1	-	TRBV28	TRBJ1-2	TGTGCCAGCAGGACAGGGGGTAGTGCCTATGGCTACACCTTC	CASRTGGSAYGYTF
-	-	TRBV12-3/TRBV12-4	TRBJ1-1	TGTGCCAGCAGTTTGGGCAGGAACACTGAAGCTTTCTTT	CASSLGRNTEAFF
TRBD2	-	TRBV29-1	TRBJ2-2	TGCAGGACGGGTACCGCGGGTGTAGCGGGGGGGCCGGCCACCGGGGAGCTGTTTTTT	CRTGTAGVAGGPATGELFF
-	-	TRBV10-1	TRBJ2-2	TGCGCCAGCAGCCGCGTGAACACCGGGGAGCTGTTTTTT	CASSRVNTGELFF
-	once	TRBV5-4	TRBJ1-2	TGTGCCAGCAGCTTAACAGGGTTCTATGGCTACACCTTC	CASSLTGFYGYTF
-	-	TRBV2	TRBJ2-5	TGTGCCAGCAGAAGACAATCACAAGAGACCCAGTACTTC	CASRRQSQETQYF
-	-	TRBV7-9	TRBJ2-7	TGTGCCAGCAGCTTAGGGTCGGACGAGCAGTACTTC	CASSLGSDEQYF
TRBD1	-	TRBV12-3/TRBV12-4	TRBJ1-2	TGTGCCAGCAGTTATACAGGGGAGGGCTACACCTTC	CASSYTGEGYTF
TRBD2	-	TRBV19	TRBJ2-1	TGTGCCAGTAGTATTCGGCCTAGCGGGAGGTATGAGCAGTTCTTC	CASSIRPSGRYEQFF
TRBD1	-	TRBV6-4	TRBJ1-2	TGTGCCAGCAGTGACTCTGGGACAGCTCCATATGGCTACACCTTC	CASSDSGTAPYGYTF
-	-	TRBV6-5	TRBJ2-7	TGTGCCAGCAGAAGAGACAGGAGCTCCTACGAGCAGTACTTC	CASRRDRSSYEQYF
-	many	TRBV30	TRBJ2-1	TGTGCCTGGGCCGCCGGGGGGCCCTACAATGAGCAGTTCTTC	CAWAAGGPYNEQFF
-	-	TRBV5-4	TRBJ1-2	TGTGCCAGCAGCTTCCCGGGGGGAAGCGGCTACACCTTC	CASSFPGGSGYTF
-	-	TRBV28	TRBJ2-2	TGTGCCAGCATTGTGGCGGGAAACACCGGGGAGCTGTTTTTT	CASIVAGNTGELFF
-	-	TRBV27	TRBJ2-5	TGTGCCAGCAGTTTAGAAGCGGCTGGGAGAGAGACCCAGTACTTC	CASSLEAAGRETQYF
TRBD1	-	TRBV4-1	TRBJ1-1	TGCGCCAGCAGCCGAGGGACAGGGTCGGTTTTGGTTGAAGCTTTCTTT	CASSRGTGSVLVEAFF
-	-	TRBV19	TRBJ1-1	TGTGCCAGTAGTGACAGGACAGCGAACACTGAAGCTTTCTTT	CASSDRTANTEAFF
-	-	TRBV9	TRBJ1-2	TGTGCCAGCAGCGTCCTTAACTATGGCTACACCTTC	CASSVLNYGYTF
TRBD1	-	TRBV5-1	TRBJ1-1	TGCGCCAGCAGCCCCGGTGTGGGACAGGGGGTGAACACTGAAGCTTTCTTT	CASSPGVGQGVNTEAFF
-	-	TRBV27	TRBJ1-1	TGTGCCAGCGGTAACAGTGGCACTGAAGCTTTCTTT	CASGNSGTEAFF